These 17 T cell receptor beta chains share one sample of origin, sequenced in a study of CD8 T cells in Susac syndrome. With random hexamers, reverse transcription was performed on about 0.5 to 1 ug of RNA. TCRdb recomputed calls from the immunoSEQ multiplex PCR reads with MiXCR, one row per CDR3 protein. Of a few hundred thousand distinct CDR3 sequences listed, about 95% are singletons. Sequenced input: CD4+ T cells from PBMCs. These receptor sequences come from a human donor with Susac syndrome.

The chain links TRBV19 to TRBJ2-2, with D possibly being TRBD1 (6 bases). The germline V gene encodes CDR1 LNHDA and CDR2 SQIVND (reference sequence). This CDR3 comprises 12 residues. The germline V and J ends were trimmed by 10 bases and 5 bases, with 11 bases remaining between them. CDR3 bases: TGTGCCACCCGAGGGGGAACCGGGGAGCTGTTTTTT. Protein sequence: CATRGGTGELFF. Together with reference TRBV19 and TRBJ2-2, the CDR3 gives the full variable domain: DGGITQSPKYLFRKEGQNVTLSCEQNLNHDAMYWYRQDPGQGLRLIYYSQIVNDFQKGDIAEGYSVSREKKESFPLTVTSAQKNPTAFYLCATRGGTGELFFGEGSRLTVL.

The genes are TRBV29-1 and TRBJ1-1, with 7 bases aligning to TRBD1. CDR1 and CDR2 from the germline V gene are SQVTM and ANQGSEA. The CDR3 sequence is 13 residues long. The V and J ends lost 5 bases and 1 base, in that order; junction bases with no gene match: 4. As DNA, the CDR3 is TGCAGCGTTAAGGGACAGCCGAACACTGAAGCTTTCTTT. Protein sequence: CSVKGQPNTEAFF.

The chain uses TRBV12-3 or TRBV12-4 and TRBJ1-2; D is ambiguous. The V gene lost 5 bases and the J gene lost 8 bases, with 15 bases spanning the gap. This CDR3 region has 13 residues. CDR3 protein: CASSLATEVGYTF. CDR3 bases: TGTGCCAGCAGTCTGGCCACGGAGGTCGGCTACACCTTC.

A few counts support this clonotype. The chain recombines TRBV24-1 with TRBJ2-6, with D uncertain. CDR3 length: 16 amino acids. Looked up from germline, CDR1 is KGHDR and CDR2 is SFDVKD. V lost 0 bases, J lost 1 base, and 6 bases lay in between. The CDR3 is CATSDLGESGANVLTF. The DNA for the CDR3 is TGTGCCACCAGTGATTTGGGGGAATCTGGGGCCAACGTCCTGACTTTC.

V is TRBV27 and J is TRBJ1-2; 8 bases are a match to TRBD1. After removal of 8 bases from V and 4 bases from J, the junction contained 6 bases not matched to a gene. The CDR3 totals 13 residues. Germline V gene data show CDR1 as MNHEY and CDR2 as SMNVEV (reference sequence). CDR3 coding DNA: TGTGCCAGCGGGGGACAGGCCCGCTATGGCTACACCTTC. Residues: CASGGQARYGYTF.

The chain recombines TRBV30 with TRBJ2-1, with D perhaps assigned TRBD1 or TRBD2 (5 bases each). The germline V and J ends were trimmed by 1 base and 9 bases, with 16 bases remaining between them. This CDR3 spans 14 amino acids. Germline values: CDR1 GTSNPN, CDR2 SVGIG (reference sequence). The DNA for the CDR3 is TGTGCCTGGAGTGCGGCTGAGGGGAGTGGTGAGCAGTTCTTC. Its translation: CAWSAAEGSGEQFF.

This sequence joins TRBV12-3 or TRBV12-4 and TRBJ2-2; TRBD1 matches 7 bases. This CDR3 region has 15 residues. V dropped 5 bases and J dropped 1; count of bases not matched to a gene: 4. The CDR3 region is CASSRGQENTGELFF. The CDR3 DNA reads TGTGCCAGCAGTCGTGGACAGGAGAACACCGGGGAGCTGTTTTTT.

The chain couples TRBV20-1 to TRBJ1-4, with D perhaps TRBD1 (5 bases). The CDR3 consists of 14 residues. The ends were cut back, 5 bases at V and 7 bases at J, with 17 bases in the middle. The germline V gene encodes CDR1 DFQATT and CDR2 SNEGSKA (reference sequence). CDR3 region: CSASSGMVREKLFF. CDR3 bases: TGCAGTGCTTCCTCAGGGATGGTTCGTGAAAAACTGTTTTTT.

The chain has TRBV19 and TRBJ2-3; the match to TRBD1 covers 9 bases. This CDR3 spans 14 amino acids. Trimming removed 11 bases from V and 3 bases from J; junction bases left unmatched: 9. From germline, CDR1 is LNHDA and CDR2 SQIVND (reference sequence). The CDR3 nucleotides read TGTGCCGCCACGCCCGGACAGGGGACAGATACGCAGTATTTT. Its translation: CAATPGQGTDTQYF.

The CDR3 spells CAWRRYDRDRVMNIQYF. As DNA, the CDR3 is TGTGCCTGGAGGCGTTACGACCGGGACAGGGTAATGAACATTCAGTACTTC. The chain links TRBV30 to TRBJ2-4; the match to TRBD1 covers 9 bases. With V trimmed by 3 bases and J by 7 bases, 16 bases remained unmatched. The CDR3 is 17 residues long. Germline CDR1 GTSNPN, CDR2 SVGIG (reference sequence).

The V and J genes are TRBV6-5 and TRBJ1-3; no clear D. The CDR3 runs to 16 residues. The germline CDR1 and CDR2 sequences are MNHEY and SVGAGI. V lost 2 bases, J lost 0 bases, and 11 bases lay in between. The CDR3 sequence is CASSYDTSDSGNTIYF. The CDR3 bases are TGTGCCAGCAGTTACGACACCTCGGACTCTGGAAACACCATATATTTT.

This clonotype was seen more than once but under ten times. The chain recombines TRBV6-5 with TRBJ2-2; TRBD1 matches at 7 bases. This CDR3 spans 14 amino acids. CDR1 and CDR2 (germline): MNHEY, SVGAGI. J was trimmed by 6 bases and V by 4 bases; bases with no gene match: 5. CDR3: CASSWDRGAGELFF. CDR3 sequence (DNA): TGTGCCAGCAGTTGGGACAGAGGCGCCGGGGAGCTGTTTTTT.

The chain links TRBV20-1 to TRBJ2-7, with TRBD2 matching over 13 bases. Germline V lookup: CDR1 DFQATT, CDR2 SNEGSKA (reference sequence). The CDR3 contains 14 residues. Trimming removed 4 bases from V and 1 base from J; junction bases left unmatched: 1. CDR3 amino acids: CSATGLAGSYEQYF. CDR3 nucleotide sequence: TGCAGTGCTACGGGACTAGCGGGGTCCTACGAGCAGTACTTC.

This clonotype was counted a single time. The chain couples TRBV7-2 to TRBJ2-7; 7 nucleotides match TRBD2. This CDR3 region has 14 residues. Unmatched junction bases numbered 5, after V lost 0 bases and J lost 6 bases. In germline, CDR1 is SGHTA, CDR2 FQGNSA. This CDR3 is CASSLALSGGEQYF. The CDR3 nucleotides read TGTGCCAGCAGCTTAGCTTTGTCGGGGGGCGAGCAGTACTTC.

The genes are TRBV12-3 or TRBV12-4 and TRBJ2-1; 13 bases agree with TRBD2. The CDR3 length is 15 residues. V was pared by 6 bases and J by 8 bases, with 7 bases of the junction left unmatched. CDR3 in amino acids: CASRLLAGGRDEQFF. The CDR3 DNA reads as TGTGCCAGCAGATTACTAGCGGGGGGGCGCGATGAGCAGTTCTTC.

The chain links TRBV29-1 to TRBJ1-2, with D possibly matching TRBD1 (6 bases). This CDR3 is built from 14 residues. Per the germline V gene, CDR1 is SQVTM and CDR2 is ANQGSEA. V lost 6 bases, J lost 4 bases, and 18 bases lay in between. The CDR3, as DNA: TGCAGCGTGCAAAAGACGGACAGCAGCTATGGCTACACCTTC. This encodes CSVQKTDSSYGYTF.

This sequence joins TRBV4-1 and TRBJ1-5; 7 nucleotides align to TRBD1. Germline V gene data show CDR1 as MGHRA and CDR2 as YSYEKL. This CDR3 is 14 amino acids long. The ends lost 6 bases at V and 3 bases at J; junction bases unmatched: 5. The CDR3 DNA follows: TGCGCCAGCAGGGGAGGGGGCTACAATCAGCCCCAGCATTTT. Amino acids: CASRGGGYNQPQHF.